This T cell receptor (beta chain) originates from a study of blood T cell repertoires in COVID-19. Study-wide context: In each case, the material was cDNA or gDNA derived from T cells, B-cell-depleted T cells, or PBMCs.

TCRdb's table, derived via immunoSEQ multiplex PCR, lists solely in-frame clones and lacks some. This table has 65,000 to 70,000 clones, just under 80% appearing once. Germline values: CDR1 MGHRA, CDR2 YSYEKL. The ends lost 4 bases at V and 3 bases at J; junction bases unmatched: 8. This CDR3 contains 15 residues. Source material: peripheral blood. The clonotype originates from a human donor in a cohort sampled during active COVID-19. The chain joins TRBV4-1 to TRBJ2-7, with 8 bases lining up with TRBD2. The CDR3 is CASSPGGASVYEQYF. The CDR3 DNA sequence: TGCGCCAGCAGCCCGGGAGGGGCATCCGTCTACGAGCAGTACTTC.